Listed below are T cell receptor beta chains from one sample, sequenced in a study of cytomegalovirus exposure and HLA in healthy donors. Clones were read by immunoSEQ multiplex PCR, and TCRdb kept only the in-frame ones, dropping some. The sample consists of under 200,000 clones, approximately 78% of them appearing once. Sequencing was performed on PBMCs. The source of these receptors is a woman aged 18-30 years in good health and CMV-seronegative. Both conserved end residues are trimmed from each CDR3. The D gene is left open where the match is weak. Size is stated for part of the rows, as once, few or many counts, or as a class when the clone is expanded.

cdr3_aa: ASELQGENGYT
clone_size: .
v_call: TRBV5-5
d_call: TRBD1
j_call: TRBJ1-2

cdr3_aa: AIRDPGTGNSGANVLT
clone_size: .
v_call: TRBV10-3
d_call: TRBD1
j_call: TRBJ2-6

cdr3_aa: ASSQIRGSTYNEQF
clone_size: .
v_call: TRBV2
d_call: .
j_call: TRBJ2-1

cdr3_aa: ASKKGETMNTEAF
clone_size: few
v_call: TRBV11-3
d_call: .
j_call: TRBJ1-1

cdr3_aa: ASSYPQRGGEKLF
clone_size: .
v_call: TRBV6-5
d_call: .
j_call: TRBJ1-4

cdr3_aa: ASSDPGVRSNQPQH
clone_size: .
v_call: TRBV6-1
d_call: .
j_call: TRBJ1-5

cdr3_aa: ASSLAGRAKNIQY
clone_size: .
v_call: TRBV28
d_call: .
j_call: TRBJ2-4

cdr3_aa: ASSELLAF
clone_size: few
v_call: TRBV6-1
d_call: .
j_call: TRBJ1-1

cdr3_aa: ASSLSGNTEAF
clone_size: .
v_call: TRBV7-2
d_call: .
j_call: TRBJ1-1

cdr3_aa: ASSLAVSGSSDEQF
clone_size: .
v_call: TRBV7-2
d_call: TRBD2
j_call: TRBJ2-1

cdr3_aa: ASQLSGANVLT
clone_size: once
v_call: TRBV27
d_call: .
j_call: TRBJ2-6

cdr3_aa: ASSQGRGYSYEQY
clone_size: .
v_call: TRBV4-3
d_call: .
j_call: TRBJ2-7

cdr3_aa: ASRPLAASSYNEQF
clone_size: .
v_call: TRBV5-1
d_call: .
j_call: TRBJ2-1

cdr3_aa: ASSSDGATNEKLF
clone_size: .
v_call: TRBV7-2
d_call: .
j_call: TRBJ1-4

cdr3_aa: ASVRGQEYEQY
clone_size: .
v_call: TRBV28
d_call: .
j_call: TRBJ2-7

cdr3_aa: ASRTGGVAKTEKLF
clone_size: .
v_call: TRBV28
d_call: .
j_call: TRBJ1-4

cdr3_aa: SSSFPGPTNTGELF
clone_size: .
v_call: TRBV7-9
d_call: .
j_call: TRBJ2-2

cdr3_aa: ASSSPGLAGDEQF
clone_size: .
v_call: TRBV27
d_call: TRBD2
j_call: TRBJ2-1

cdr3_aa: ASRRGSSDTEAF
clone_size: few
v_call: TRBV6-5
d_call: .
j_call: TRBJ1-1

cdr3_aa: ASSQDATGGNIQY
clone_size: .
v_call: TRBV4-3
d_call: TRBD1
j_call: TRBJ2-4

cdr3_aa: SASRNEKLF
clone_size: once
v_call: TRBV20-1
d_call: .
j_call: TRBJ1-4

cdr3_aa: ASSTRPSGGADTQY
clone_size: .
v_call: TRBV7-8
d_call: TRBD2
j_call: TRBJ2-3

cdr3_aa: ASSHSGWDSGTEAF
clone_size: few
v_call: TRBV4-3
d_call: TRBD1
j_call: TRBJ1-1

cdr3_aa: ASSEYGSTEAF
clone_size: .
v_call: TRBV25-1
d_call: .
j_call: TRBJ1-1

cdr3_aa: ASRDPGLAGNGELF
clone_size: .
v_call: TRBV5-4
d_call: TRBD2
j_call: TRBJ2-2

cdr3_aa: ASSEGGSNQPQH
clone_size: .
v_call: TRBV6-5
d_call: .
j_call: TRBJ1-5

cdr3_aa: ASGYGTGEEKLF
clone_size: .
v_call: TRBV28
d_call: .
j_call: TRBJ1-4

cdr3_aa: ASSLLREDLKTQY
clone_size: .
v_call: TRBV28
d_call: TRBD2
j_call: TRBJ2-5

cdr3_aa: ASSLTGRAGDEQF
clone_size: .
v_call: TRBV7-6
d_call: TRBD2
j_call: TRBJ2-1

cdr3_aa: SVAHGTEAF
clone_size: .
v_call: TRBV29-1
d_call: .
j_call: TRBJ1-1

cdr3_aa: ASSIQGRDYGYT
clone_size: .
v_call: TRBV19
d_call: .
j_call: TRBJ1-2

cdr3_aa: ASSSLAGVVGELF
clone_size: .
v_call: TRBV6-5
d_call: TRBD2
j_call: TRBJ2-2

cdr3_aa: ASSLGPAGVADEQF
clone_size: .
v_call: TRBV5-1
d_call: TRBD2
j_call: TRBJ2-1

cdr3_aa: ASSSGGAEAF
clone_size: .
v_call: TRBV18
d_call: .
j_call: TRBJ1-1

cdr3_aa: AWSSDPRGDVETQY
clone_size: .
v_call: TRBV30
d_call: .
j_call: TRBJ2-5

cdr3_aa: ASSVAGPSYNEQF
clone_size: once
v_call: TRBV9
d_call: .
j_call: TRBJ2-1